This T cell receptor beta chain was documented in a study of blood T cell repertoires in COVID-19. Study at large: Collection of acute and convalescent COVID-19 samples took place in the United States, Italy and Spain. PBMCs, B-cell-depleted T cells, or T cells provided the cDNA or gDNA that made up the material.

CDR1 is SGHRS and CDR2 is YFSETQ in the germline V gene. The CDR3 length is 14 residues. The V segment lost 4 bases and the J segment 7 bases; nucleotides outside the gene matches: 11. Original processing methods: Researchers report that nucleated cell counts were estimated from reference gene primer amplification. The data were produced by immunoSEQ multiplex PCR, yet TCRdb's version contains in-frame clones alone and is incomplete. The D gene and trimming were derived from the DNA, and the V and J assignments and clone size from that table. The repertoire holds 150,000 to 200,000 clones, with roughly 80% as singletons. This clone was observed many times.

The V and J genes are TRBV5-1 and TRBJ2-7, with TRBD2 identical over 7 bases. The TCR was taken from a human donor with acute or convalescent COVID-19. The donor label of this sample is uncertain. Material: peripheral blood. The CDR3 spells CASSPGTILREQYF. CDR3 nucleotides: TGCGCCAGCAGCCCCGGGACTATCCTGAGGGAGCAGTACTTC.